A selection of T cell receptor beta chains follows, all from one sample in a study of blood T cells in healthy people across ages. TCRdb re-derived calls from the 5' RACE reads in MiXCR, one entry per CDR3 protein. The sample holds roughly 1,500,000 distinct CDR3 sequences, about 40% seen once. Material: blood. These receptors were taken from a woman younger than 35 in good health. The CDR3 runs from the conserved cysteine through the conserved F or W. The order of the fields is clone size, D gene, J gene, V gene, CDR3 protein, CDR3 DNA. D genes are given only for firm matches. Expanded clones get a size class; other rows say once, few or many, or leave the size out.

>few|TRBD2|TRBJ2-1|TRBV20-1
CSAIPSRGGVSIPYNEQFF
TGCAGTGCTATCCCCTCCCGGGGGGGAGTCAGCATCCCCTACAATGAGCAGTTCTTC
>-|-|TRBJ2-5|TRBV11-2
CASSLGGAVTQETQYF
TGTGCCAGCAGCTTAGGGGGGGCGGTTACCCAAGAGACCCAGTACTTC
>few|-|TRBJ2-3|TRBV4-1
CASKGREDTQYF
TGCGCCAGCAAGGGACGGGAAGATACGCAGTATTTT
>few|TRBD1|TRBJ2-1|TRBV6-5
CASSYSRDSSNEQFF
TGTGCCAGCAGTTACTCCCGGGACAGTTCCAATGAGCAGTTCTTC
>many|TRBD1|TRBJ2-7|TRBV3-1
CASSPRDRAYEQYF
TGTGCCAGCAGTCCCCGGGACAGAGCCTACGAGCAGTACTTC
>many|TRBD2|TRBJ2-7|TRBV20-1
CSAIKAGVYEQYF
TGCAGTGCTATAAAAGCGGGGGTCTACGAGCAGTACTTC
>-|-|TRBJ2-4|TRBV12-3/TRBV12-4
CASTVGAKNIQYF
TGTGCCAGCACCGTTGGGGCCAAAAACATTCAGTACTTC
>-|TRBD2|TRBJ2-5|TRBV5-8
CASSARRGEETQYF
TGTGCCAGCAGCGCCCGGCGGGGGGAAGAGACCCAGTACTTC
>-|-|TRBJ2-1|TRBV6-1
CASSELSRGSAYNEQFF
TGTGCCAGCAGTGAGTTAAGTCGGGGATCGGCCTACAATGAGCAGTTCTTC
>-|-|TRBJ2-4|TRBV5-4
CASSTGSGAKNIQYF
TGTGCCAGCAGCACCGGGTCGGGGGCCAAAAACATTCAGTACTTC
>-|TRBD2|TRBJ2-3|TRBV28
CASIRLSGGLLGTDTQYF
TGTGCCAGCATCCGCTTGAGCGGGGGTCTCCTAGGCACAGATACGCAGTATTTT
>-|-|TRBJ2-7|TRBV27
CASLEIGTYEQYF
TGTGCCAGTCTCGAGATCGGGACCTACGAGCAGTACTTC
>few|TRBD2|TRBJ2-4|TRBV28
CASNGLAGTDIQYF
TGTGCCAGCAACGGACTAGCGGGAACGGACATTCAGTACTTC
>-|-|TRBJ2-5|TRBV6-2/TRBV6-3
CASSYGGKVNEQYF
TGTGCCAGTAGTTACGGCGGGAAGGTCAATGAGCAGTACTTC
>-|-|TRBJ1-4|TRBV28
CASNTGGEKLFF
TGTGCCAGTAATACGGGGGGTGAAAAACTGTTTTTT